The present entry profiles one TCR beta chain with its context. Its antigen is currently unknown. V shed 5 bases, J shed 7 bases, and the junction held 6 bases outside the gene matches. This CDR3 spans 14 amino acids. The germline CDR1 and CDR2 sequences are MNHEY and SMNVEV (reference sequence). The source of the sample is a study of T cell responses to AZD1222 COVID-19 vaccine. The study's findings and limits: Receipt of two AZD1222 doses was followed by a rise in Spike-specific TCR breadth and depth. The donors showed a predominance of white British ancestry and of females, with possible underestimation of clonal diversity.

Sequenced by immunoSEQ multiplex PCR; TCRdb stores in-frame clones only, minus some. This repertoire shows about 130,000 clones, roughly 88% found once; its top ten account for less than 6.5%. The TCR sequence derives from an adult in good health. Sequencing used peripheral blood, obtained on day 0 of AZD1222 vaccination. The chain uses TRBV27 and TRBJ1-2; 11 bases line up with TRBD1. The CDR3 reads CASSSLGTGGGYTF. Here the CDR3 DNA reads TGTGCCAGCAGTAGTTTGGGGACAGGGGGTGGCTACACCTTC.